This record looks at one T cell receptor (beta chain) sequence and its context. The specificity of this receptor is unknown. No much larger clone exists at a distance of one base, and base qualities are not known. The sample comes from a study of T cell repertoires in urothelial bladder cancer (dated by TCRdb to the late 2010s). About the study as a whole: Of the 12 resected lesions, three were clinical stage cT0, three were cTa, three were cT1 and three were cT2 or greater. A total of approximately twelve resected bladder lesions, made up of urothelial carcinoma (UC+) and benign (UC-) specimens, were studied. A total of around 12 patients who had bladder lesions and were undergoing transurethral resection were prospectively identified. TCR repertoire clonality in bladder tumors was compared with TCR repertoire clonality in benign bladder inflammation.

Summary of the overall study and its limitations: Urothelial carcinoma specimens contained fewer T cells than benign specimens, with a median of approximately 5,000 versus 26,000. A single T-cell clone reached up to 17% of infiltrating lymphocytes in carcinoma specimens, compared with 2% to 2.5% in benign specimens. A median tumor infiltrating lymphocyte percentage of about 1.8% was observed in carcinoma specimens, compared with about 13% in benign specimens.

The immunoSEQ assay was used to sequence the CDR3 region of the TCR beta chain. In the authors' own workflow: For each specimen, the T-cell fraction, clonal dominance, and maximum TCR clone frequency were calculated. As stored in TCRdb, this immuneACCESS dataset retains in-frame rearrangements with V and J assigned. A fraction of the clones does not appear; measured against another copy, unresolved V genes explain less than half of the discrepancy, and the remainder lacks a known reason. D and trimming come from the DNA, and the V and J calls and clone size come from that table. A total of around 11,000 clones appear in this sample, around 65% of them only once. The ten largest clones represent 5.5% to 7% of the sample. The CDR3 sequence holds 17 residues, the cysteine and phenylalanine included. Only the CDR3 portion is preserved as DNA: 51 bases, with reading frame beginning at the first base. CDR1 and CDR2 are drawn from the germline V gene: MGHRA, YSYEKL. The V end gives up 0 bases and the J end 6 bases, leaving 10 bases in the junction not matched to a gene.

Specimens classed as benign (UC-) were resected bladder lesions that contained no urothelial carcinoma. Bladder lesion specimens were collected at transurethral resection and stored at -80C. DNA was isolated from the bladder specimens obtained at transurethral resection. The TCR originated in a human donor with a benign inflammatory bladder lesion. The specimen was tumor-infiltrating cells from bladder cancer. This chain is built from TRBV4-1 and TRBJ2-2; TRBD2 fits 7 bases in the junction. CDR3 reads: CASSQDYRGAGAGELFF. The DNA sequence reads TGCGCCAGCAGCCAAGATTATCGGGGTGCGGGGGCCGGGGAGCTGTTTTTT.